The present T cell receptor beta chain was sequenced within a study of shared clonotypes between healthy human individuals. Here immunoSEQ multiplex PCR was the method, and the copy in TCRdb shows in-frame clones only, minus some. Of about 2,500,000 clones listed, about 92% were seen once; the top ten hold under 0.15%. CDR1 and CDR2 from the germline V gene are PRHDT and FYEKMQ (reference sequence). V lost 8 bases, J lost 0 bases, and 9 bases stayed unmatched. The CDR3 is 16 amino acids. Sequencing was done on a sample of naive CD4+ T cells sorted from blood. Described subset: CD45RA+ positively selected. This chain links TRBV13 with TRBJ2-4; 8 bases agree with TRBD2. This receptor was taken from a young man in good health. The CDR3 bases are TGTGCCAGCCTGAGGGAGCGGGGGCTAGCCAAAAACATTCAGTACTTC. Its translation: CASLRERGLAKNIQYF. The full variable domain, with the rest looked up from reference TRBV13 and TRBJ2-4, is AAGVIQSPRHLIKEKRETATLKCYPIPRHDTVYWYQQGPGQDPQFLISFYEKMQSDKGSIPDRFSAQQFSDYHSELNMSSLELGDSALYFCASLRERGLAKNIQYFGAGTRLSVL.